Listed below are T cell receptor beta chains from one sample, sequenced in a study of CD8 T cells in ankylosing spondylitis. TCRdb processed the 5' RACE reads anew with MiXCR; each CDR3 protein has one entry. The sample records a few hundred thousand distinct CDR3 sequences, about 20% being singletons. The specimen sequenced was blood, either unsorted or a sorted T cell fraction (not recorded which). These receptors were taken from a female donor with ankylosing spondylitis or in good health (not recorded which). The CDR3 runs from the conserved cysteine through the conserved F or W. The order of the fields is V gene, J gene, clone size, CDR3 protein. Clone size is given for some rows only: seen once, a few or many times, or a class if the clone is expanded.

TRBV28	TRBJ1-2	-	CASSLAAEIGGYTF
TRBV4-2	TRBJ2-5	-	CASSPERVPHGTQYF
TRBV25-1	TRBJ2-5	-	CASSELDLQETQYF
TRBV6-1	TRBJ2-7	few	CASIMAGSYEQYF
TRBV20-1	TRBJ1-3	-	CSARAGRLGNTIYF
TRBV20-1	TRBJ2-7	-	CSALGGRNEQYF
TRBV10-2	TRBJ2-7	many	CASSESASYEQYF
TRBV18	TRBJ2-5	few	CASKDRISQETQYF
TRBV2	TRBJ2-7	-	CASSSRDRVIYEQYF
TRBV20-1	TRBJ2-3	many	CSATPPGGRSDTQYF